Below are 17 T cell receptor beta chains sequenced from a single sample in a study of blood T cells in healthy people across ages. The authors ran a second PCR of about 6 to 11 cycles using a sample-barcoded 5' primer and a J-beta primer mix. TCRdb reanalysed the 5' RACE reads using MiXCR and keeps one entry per CDR3 protein. Altogether hundreds of thousands of distinct CDR3 sequences are present, under 70% being singletons, with the ten largest covering over 30%. Sequenced input: blood. The receptors derive from a man in his sixties in good health.

A note on this clonotype: An end of the junction differs from the germline gene, which may be a read error. The chain carries TRBV6-1 and TRBJ1-6, with D hard to call. CDR1 is MNHNS and CDR2 is SASEGT in the germline V gene. This CDR3 is 14 amino acids long. CDR3 sequence reads: CASRDHRRNSPFHF. Written as DNA, the CDR3 is TGTGCCAGCAGGGATCATCGCCGTAATTCACCCTTCCACTTT.

This chain links TRBV29-1 with TRBJ1-1; possible D gene TRBD1, 5 bases. CDR1 SQVTM and CDR2 ANQGSEA come from the germline V gene. CDR3 length: 16 residues. V was cut by 4 bases and J by 2 bases, with 20 bases left in between. The CDR3 DNA is TGCAGCGTTGCGCTGGTGGGGGACGGTTTTAACACTGAAGCTTTCTTT. It specifies CSVALVGDGFNTEAFF.

The CDR3, as DNA: TGTGCCAGCAGCTTGGAGACTAACACGGCCCAGCATTTT. It specifies CASSLETNTAQHF. The rearrangement uses TRBV5-5 and TRBJ1-5, with D unclear. In germline, CDR1 is SGHKS, CDR2 YYEKEE (reference sequence). The CDR3 is 13 amino acids. V was trimmed by 0 bases and J by 11 bases, leaving 12 bases between them. The full variable domain, its missing parts supplied by reference TRBV5-5 and TRBJ1-5, is DAGVTQSPTHLIKTRGQQVTLRCSPISGHKSVSWYQQVLGQGPQFIFQYYEKEERGRGNFPDRFSARQFPNYSSELNVNALLLGDSALYLCASSLETNTAQHFGDGTRLSIL.

This clonotype was seen only once. A much more abundant neighbour one base away suggests this may be a read error. The chain has TRBV20-1 and TRBJ2-1; 9 nucleotides agree with TRBD1. In germline, CDR1 is DFQATT, CDR2 SNEGSKA (reference sequence). The CDR3 runs 15 residues. In nucleotides, the CDR3 is TGCAATGCTAGAGGGCCGGGACAGGGTTACAATGAGCAGTTCTTC. Protein product: CNARGPGQGYNEQFF.

The J gene is TRBJ2-3, the V gene TRBV7-9; TRBD1 is a possible D gene (5 bases). Germline V gives CDR1 SEHNR, CDR2 FQNEAQ (reference sequence). The CDR3 extends over 14 amino acids. The V end lost 5 bases, the J end lost 6 bases, and 15 bases lay between the germline ends. The CDR3 DNA sequence: TGTGCCAGCAGCCAGGGTCCCCTTTGGGATACGCAGTATTTT. Translated, it gives CASSQGPLWDTQYF.

This clonotype has only a few counts. In DNA, the CDR3 is TGCAGTGCCGGCCGGCGCTCCTATAATTCACCCCTCCACTTT. Translating it yields CSAGRRSYNSPLHF. The chain carries TRBV20-1 and TRBJ1-6; D gene unclear. Trimming left V 6 bases short and J 0 bases short, with 9 bases between. Germline loops: CDR1 DFQATT, CDR2 SNEGSKA (reference sequence). The CDR3 has 14 residues.

This clonotype came up once. This chain uses TRBV7-2 with TRBJ2-1, with 7 bases identical to TRBD2. Per the germline V gene, CDR1 is SGHTA and CDR2 is FQGNSA. CDR3 length equals 15 residues. Trimming at V came to 5 bases and at J to 4 bases, leaving 8 bases not matched to a gene. Here the CDR3 reads CASSPRAGEYNEQFF. DNA for the CDR3: TGTGCCAGCAGCCCCCGGGCGGGGGAGTACAATGAGCAGTTCTTC. Drawing the rest from reference TRBV7-2 and TRBJ2-1, the complete variable domain is GAGVSQSPSNKVTEKGKDVELRCDPISGHTALYWYRQSLGQGLEFLIYFQGNSAPDKSGLPSDRFSAERTGGSVSTLTIQRTQQEDSAVYLCASSPRAGEYNEQFFGPGTRLTVL.

The J gene is TRBJ2-3, the V gene TRBV4-2, with D maybe TRBD2 (7 bases). Germline V gene sequence: CDR1 LGHNA, CDR2 YNFKEQ. CDR3 size: 15 residues. Trimming stripped 4 bases from V and 2 bases from J, with 13 bases between. This CDR3 is CASSPRGGVTDTQYF. The CDR3 region has the DNA TGTGCCAGCAGCCCTAGGGGGGGGGTCACAGATACGCAGTATTTT.

This clonotype was observed a handful of times. The rearrangement links TRBV5-1 to TRBJ2-1; D is unclear. The CDR3 is 14 residues long. Trimming shortened V by 3 bases and J by 5 bases, and 12 bases separated the two germline ends. Germline V gives CDR1 SGHRS, CDR2 YFSETQ. CDR3: CASSSNGPNNEQFF. In DNA, the CDR3 is TGCGCCAGCAGCTCCAACGGGCCAAACAATGAGCAGTTCTTC.

V and J are TRBV7-8 and TRBJ2-1; 9 bases are a match to TRBD2. CDR1 and CDR2 (germline): SGHVS, FQNEAQ. The CDR3 contains 17 residues. J was trimmed by 9 bases and V by 6 bases; bases with no gene match: 18. CDR3 nucleotide sequence: TGTGCCAGCAGACGTGGCTTGAGGGCTAGCGGGGATTGTGAGCAGTTCTTC. As protein: CASRRGLRASGDCEQFF.

The chain recombines TRBV2 with TRBJ2-5, with 10 bases aligning to TRBD2. There are 16 residues in the CDR3. Germline trimming cut 7 bases from V and 5 bases from J; bases unmatched to any gene: 13. The germline gives CDR1 SNHLY, CDR2 FYNNEI. CDR3: CASTSEASGGGETQYF. CDR3 sequence (DNA): TGTGCCAGCACTTCGGAGGCTAGCGGGGGAGGTGAGACCCAGTACTTC.

The chain links TRBV2 to TRBJ2-7; D is undetermined. Trimming cost V 4 bases and J 4 bases, with 8 bases left between them. CDR3 length: 12 amino acids. CDR1 and CDR2 (germline): SNHLY, FYNNEI. The CDR3 nucleotides are TGTGCCAGCAGTGTCGGGCAATACGAGCAGTACTTC. This encodes CASSVGQYEQYF.

This clonotype was seen more than once but under ten times. This CDR3 is CASSPQTPGGNTDTQYF. The CDR3 bases are TGTGCCAGCAGTCCTCAGACACCGGGGGGTAACACAGATACGCAGTATTTT. The chain joins TRBV3-1 to TRBJ2-3; 7 bases match TRBD2. Germline CDR1 LGHDT, CDR2 YNNKEL (reference sequence). The V segment lost 6 bases and the J segment 2 bases; nucleotides outside the gene matches: 14. The length of the CDR3 is 17 residues.

The chain couples TRBV12-3 or TRBV12-4 to TRBJ2-3, with no clear D. V lost 6 bases to trimming and J lost 4 bases, with 8 bases between them. The CDR3 has 12 amino acids. The chain's CDR3 is CASRQAPDTQYF. The CDR3 region has the DNA TGTGCCAGCAGGCAGGCTCCAGATACGCAGTATTTT.

This clonotype turned up a few times. The chain employs TRBV9 and TRBJ2-1, with TRBD2 identical over 9 bases. Unmatched junction bases numbered 6, after V lost 2 bases and J lost 3 bases. This CDR3 is built from 16 residues. Germline CDR1 and CDR2: SGDLS and YYNGEE. The CDR3 sequence is CASSVRGGADYNEQFF. The CDR3 DNA follows: TGTGCCAGCAGCGTGCGCGGGGGGGCGGACTACAATGAGCAGTTCTTC.

The gene calls are TRBV20-1 and TRBJ2-1; 8 bases are shared with TRBD2. The CDR3 consists of 14 residues. The trim removed 5 bases at V and 7 bases at J, leaving 10 bases unmatched. Germline CDR1 and CDR2: DFQATT and SNEGSKA (reference sequence). CDR3 sequence (DNA): TGCAGTGCTCCCGTTGGACTAGCCAAAAATGAGCAGTTCTTC. This translates into CSAPVGLAKNEQFF.

V and J are TRBV20-1 and TRBJ2-3; 13 nucleotides line up with TRBD2. Germline CDR1 is DFQATT and CDR2 is SNEGSKA (reference sequence). V trimming: 5 bases; J trimming: 2 bases; junction bases outside the gene matches: 4. The CDR3 has 15 amino acids. CDR3 sequence (DNA): TGCAGTGCTTCCGGGACTAGCGGGGCCACAGATACGCAGTATTTT. Residues: CSASGTSGATDTQYF.